This is a list of T cell receptor beta chains from one sample in a study of blood T cell repertoires in COVID-19. Only in-frame clones appear in the TCRdb table, and some are missing; sequencing was by immunoSEQ multiplex PCR. The table has about 81,000 clones, around nine tenths seen once; the top ten hold roughly 12%. What was sequenced was peripheral blood. Source of these receptors: a man aged 70 or older with active or convalescent COVID-19. Both conserved end residues are part of each CDR3. A D gene is named only where the DNA matches it firmly. Some rows mark clone size as missing; the rest say once, few, many or name a class of expanded clone.

NA NA TRBJ1-6 TRBV27 TGTGCCAGCAGTAGGGGACGGCCTTTTCACCGGGGGGTCGATTCACCCCTCCACTTT CASSRGRPFHRGVDSPLHF
NA NA TRBJ2-3 TRBV9 TGTGCCAGCAGCCCCCGCGGGGCGAGTAGCACAGATACGCAGTATTTT CASSPRGASSTDTQYF
NA NA TRBJ2-5 TRBV6-6 TGTGCCAGCAGTTACGGCGTCACGATAGGAGGAAAGACCCAGTACTTC CASSYGVTIGGKTQYF
NA NA TRBJ1-1 TRBV10-1 TGCGCCAGCAGTGATGTGGGGCTGAACACTGAAGCTTTCTTT CASSDVGLNTEAFF
NA NA TRBJ1-6 TRBV7-2 TGTGCCAGCAGCTTACAGGCGCCAGATAATTCACCCCTCCACTTT CASSLQAPDNSPLHF
NA NA TRBJ2-7 TRBV18 TGTGCCAGCTCACCAAACTTTCAGGGATGGGGTCGCGAGCAGTACTTC CASSPNFQGWGREQYF
NA NA TRBJ1-1 TRBV28 TGTGCCAGCTTGGGCAACCTCAACGTGCCCGAAGCTTTCTTT CASLGNLNVPEAFF
NA NA TRBJ1-2 TRBV6-5 TGTGCCAGCAGTTCGGTCGACTATGGCTACACCTTC CASSSVDYGYTF
NA NA TRBJ1-5 TRBV14 TGTGCCAGCAGCTCCGGGACCGGCGGGGATATGCCCCAGCATTTT CASSSGTGGDMPQHF
NA NA TRBJ2-1 TRBV3-1/TRBV3-2 TGTGCCAGCAGCCAAGATATCCAGGCAGTTCCCGGTGAGCAGTTCTTC CASSQDIQAVPGEQFF
few NA TRBJ2-7 TRBV27 TGTGCCAGCAGTTTGGGGCGTGGTACCTACGAGCAGTACTTC CASSLGRGTYEQYF
NA NA TRBJ2-5 TRBV29-1 TGCAGCGTTGAAGATAACAGACAAGAGACCCAGTACTTC CSVEDNRQETQYF
NA NA TRBJ2-7 TRBV24-1 TGTGCCACTCCTCTAGTATTTCTAACCTACGAGCAGTACTTC CATPLVFLTYEQYF
once NA TRBJ2-5 TRBV19 TGTGCCAGTAGTATGGGGCGGGGTGGAGAGACCCAGTACTTC CASSMGRGGETQYF
few TRBD1 TRBJ1-1 TRBV11-3 TGTGCCAGCAGCTGGGACAGCCAGAACACTGAAGCTTTCTTT CASSWDSQNTEAFF
NA NA TRBJ2-2 TRBV11-2 TGTGCCAGCAGCTTAGCGCGGCGCGCCGGGGAGCTGTTTTTT CASSLARRAGELFF
once TRBD1 TRBJ2-7 TRBV29-1 TGCAGCGTTGAAGTTAGGGGGGGGGACAGGGACTCCTACGAGCAGTACTTC CSVEVRGGDRDSYEQYF
NA NA TRBJ1-1 TRBV11-2 TGTGCCAGCACCCCAGGGTGGAACACTGAAGCTTTCTTT CASTPGWNTEAFF
once TRBD1 TRBJ2-6 TRBV24-1 TGTGCCACCAGTGGTCCAGGGGGCTCTGGGGCCAACGTCCTGACTTTC CATSGPGGSGANVLTF
NA TRBD1 TRBJ2-2 TRBV7-7 TGTGCCAGCAGCTCGAACAGGGGTAGGGAGCTGTTTTTT CASSSNRGRELFF
NA NA TRBJ1-5 TRBV7-2 TGTGCCAGCAGCTTAGTGGGGCAGCTCGATCAGCCCCAGCATTTT CASSLVGQLDQPQHF
NA TRBD1 TRBJ2-1 TRBV11-2 TGTGCCAGCAGCCAGACAGGGGGCGGACGTTTCAATGAGCAGTTCTTC CASSQTGGGRFNEQFF
NA TRBD2 TRBJ2-5 TRBV19 TGTGCCAGTAGTCCCGGGAGGGGCCTAGACGGAGTAAGATACGAGGAGACCCAGTACTTC CASSPGRGLDGVRYEETQYF
NA NA TRBJ2-1 TRBV5-4 TGTGCCAGCAGCTTGGGTCTGGGTTTAGCTGAGCAGTTCTTC CASSLGLGLAEQFF
few NA TRBJ1-2 TRBV30 TGTGCCTGGAGTTACTCGGGGACATCTTTAGCTAACTATGGCTACACCTTC CAWSYSGTSLANYGYTF
NA TRBD1 TRBJ2-1 TRBV3-1/TRBV3-2 TGTGCCAGCAGCCAGATGAGCACAGGGGGGTATGAGCAGTTCTTC CASSQMSTGGYEQFF
once TRBD1 TRBJ2-7 TRBV3-1/TRBV3-2 TGTGCCAGCAGTAACAGGGGGTCCTACGAGCAGTACTTC CASSNRGSYEQYF
NA TRBD2 TRBJ2-1 TRBV3-1/TRBV3-2 TGTGCCAGCAGCCAAGGGTTTAGCGGGGGTACCTACAATGAGCAGTTCTTC CASSQGFSGGTYNEQFF
NA NA TRBJ2-6 TRBV6-1 TGTGCCAGCAGTGAAGAAGGATTGCAGGTCTCTGGGGCCAACGTCCTGACTTTC CASSEEGLQVSGANVLTF
NA TRBD2 TRBJ2-2 TRBV14 TGTGCCAGCAGCCAAACCGGCGGGGGATACACCGGGGAGCTGTTTTTT CASSQTGGGYTGELFF
NA NA TRBJ1-2 TRBV4-1 TGCGCCAGCAGCCAAGAACACGACGACAGATGGTATGGCTACACCTTC CASSQEHDDRWYGYTF
NA TRBD1 TRBJ1-1 TRBV9 TGTGCCAGCAGCGCCGGGATATCAGGGGGCGCCGCAAGGAACACTGAAGCTTTCTTT CASSAGISGGAARNTEAFF
few NA TRBJ1-5 TRBV19 TGTGCCAGTAGTTACAACAGAATCAGCAATCAGCCCCAGCATTTT CASSYNRISNQPQHF
NA NA TRBJ1-2 TRBV15 TGTGCCACCAGCAGAGAGTTCGAGGGAAACTATGGCTACACCTTC CATSREFEGNYGYTF
few NA TRBJ1-5 TRBV7-8 TGTGCCAGCAGCCCCCACGGCGGGGGAAGGAGCAATCAGCCCCAGCATTTT CASSPHGGGRSNQPQHF
once NA TRBJ1-4 TRBV3-1/TRBV3-2 TGTGCCAGCAGCCGGGACTTCTGGGAAAAACTGTTTTTT CASSRDFWEKLFF
NA NA TRBJ2-1 TRBV2 TGTGCCAGCAACCAAAGGAACACCCGGGGAGTGGGCAAAGAGGGTGAGCAGTTCTTC CASNQRNTRGVGKEGEQFF
NA NA TRBJ1-1 TRBV19 TGTGCCAGTAGTATTGGGACATTTAACACTGAAGCTTTCTTT CASSIGTFNTEAFF
NA TRBD1 TRBJ1-5 TRBV19 TGTGCCAGTAGTATTTTACAGGGGGTCCCCAATCAGCCCCAGCATTTT CASSILQGVPNQPQHF
NA NA TRBJ2-3 TRBV5-1 TGCGCCAGCAGCCCTCAGGGGTCTTACACAGATACGCAGTATTTT CASSPQGSYTDTQYF
NA TRBD1 TRBJ1-4 TRBV9 TGTGCCAGCAGCTTACTACAGGGGGAGGGTGAAAAACTGTTTTTT CASSLLQGEGEKLFF
many TRBD1 TRBJ1-1 TRBV16 TGTGCCAGCAGCTGGACAGGGGACACTGAAGCTTTCTTT CASSWTGDTEAFF
NA TRBD2 TRBJ2-5 TRBV5-1 TGCGCCAGCAGCTTGGGGCTAGCGGGGGGCCCAGGGGAGACCCAGTACTTC CASSLGLAGGPGETQYF
NA NA TRBJ2-6 TRBV25-1 TGTGCCAGCAGGGAAGGGAGCTCTGGGGCCAACGTCCTGACTTTC CASREGSSGANVLTF
NA NA TRBJ1-5 TRBV23-1 TGCGCCAGCAGTCAAAAACCACAGGGCGGTTATCAGCCCCAGCATTTT CASSQKPQGGYQPQHF
NA NA TRBJ1-2 TRBV12-3/TRBV12-4 TGTGCCAGCAGCGCGGTCGGTAGCCATGGCTACACCTTC CASSAVGSHGYTF
NA NA TRBJ2-3 TRBV7-2 TGTGCCAGCAGCCCAAGCGGACAGGGAGGGGCAGATACGCAGTATTTT CASSPSGQGGADTQYF
NA NA TRBJ1-6 TRBV7-6 TGTGCCAGCAGCCCGAACGCCCAGGGAGGTTCACCCCTCCACTTT CASSPNAQGGSPLHF
NA TRBD2 TRBJ2-1 TRBV25-1 TGTGCCAGCAGTGAACCTAGCGGGGGATCCAATGAGCAGTTCTTC CASSEPSGGSNEQFF
NA TRBD2 TRBJ2-1 TRBV5-1 TGCGCCAGCAGCTTTCTAGCGGGGGGAGGCCTAGGTGAGCAGTTCTTC CASSFLAGGGLGEQFF
NA TRBD1 TRBJ1-6 TRBV6-4 TGTGCCAGCAGTCCCTCCGGGACAGTTCCACCCCTCCACTTT CASSPSGTVPPLHF
NA TRBD1 TRBJ2-2 TRBV30 TGTGCCTGGAGTCTATACAGGGGGCGAACCACCGGGGAGCTGTTTTTT CAWSLYRGRTTGELFF
NA TRBD1 TRBJ1-2 TRBV24-1 TGTGCCACCAGTGATTCTAAACCGGGACAGCTTAACTATGGCTACACCTTC CATSDSKPGQLNYGYTF
once NA TRBJ1-1 TRBV7-8 TGTGCCAGCAGCCAAGCCGGGGGAAACACTGAAGCTTTCTTT CASSQAGGNTEAFF